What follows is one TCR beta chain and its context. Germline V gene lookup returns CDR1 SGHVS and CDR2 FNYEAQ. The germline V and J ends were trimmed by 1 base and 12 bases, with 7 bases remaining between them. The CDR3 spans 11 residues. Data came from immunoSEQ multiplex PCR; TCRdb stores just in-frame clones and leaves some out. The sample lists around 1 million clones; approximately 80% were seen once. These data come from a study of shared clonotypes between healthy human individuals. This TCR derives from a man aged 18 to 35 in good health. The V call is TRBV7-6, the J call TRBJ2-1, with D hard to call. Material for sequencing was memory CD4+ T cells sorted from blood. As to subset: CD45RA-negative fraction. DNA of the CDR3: TGTGCCAGCAGCTTAGAGGTTAGGCAGTTCTTC. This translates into CASSLEVRQFF.